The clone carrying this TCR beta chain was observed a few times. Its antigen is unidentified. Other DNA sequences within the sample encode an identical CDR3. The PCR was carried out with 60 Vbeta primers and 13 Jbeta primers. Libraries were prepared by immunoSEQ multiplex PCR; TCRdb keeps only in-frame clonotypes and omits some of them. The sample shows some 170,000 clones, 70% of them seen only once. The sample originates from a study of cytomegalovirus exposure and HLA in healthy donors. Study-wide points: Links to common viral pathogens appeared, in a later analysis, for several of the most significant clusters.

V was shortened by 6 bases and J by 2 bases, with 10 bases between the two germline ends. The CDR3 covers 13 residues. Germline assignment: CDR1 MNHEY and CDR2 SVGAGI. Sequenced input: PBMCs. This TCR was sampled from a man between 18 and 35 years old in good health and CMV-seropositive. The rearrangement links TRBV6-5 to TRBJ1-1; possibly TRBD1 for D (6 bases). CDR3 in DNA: TGTGCCAGCAGCCCCAGGGGAAACACTGAAGCTTTCTTT. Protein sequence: CASSPRGNTEAFF.